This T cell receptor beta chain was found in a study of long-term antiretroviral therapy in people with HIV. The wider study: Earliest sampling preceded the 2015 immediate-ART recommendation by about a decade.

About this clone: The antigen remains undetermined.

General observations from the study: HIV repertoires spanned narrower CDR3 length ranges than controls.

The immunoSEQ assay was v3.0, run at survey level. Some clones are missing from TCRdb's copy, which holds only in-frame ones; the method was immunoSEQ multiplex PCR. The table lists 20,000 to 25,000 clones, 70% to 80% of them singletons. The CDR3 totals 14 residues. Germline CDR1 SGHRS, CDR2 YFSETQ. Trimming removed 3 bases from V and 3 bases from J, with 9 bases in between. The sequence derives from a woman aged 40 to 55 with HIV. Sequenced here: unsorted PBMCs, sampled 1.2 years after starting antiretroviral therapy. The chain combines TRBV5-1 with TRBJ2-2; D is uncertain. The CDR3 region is CASSSSVDTGELFF. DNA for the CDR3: TGCGCCAGCAGCTCTTCCGTAGACACCGGGGAGCTGTTTTTT.